This TCR beta chain was identified in a study of T cells after yellow fever vaccination. This clonotype was detected a few times. Its specificity is unknown. General study results and limits: By day 5 rather than day 15, the secondary response had peaked, though it was weaker. Boosting was followed by the reappearance of most primary-vaccination clones (about 97% CD4, about 90% CD8). Repertoires sorted by FACS could include abundant clonotypes that are contaminants from the bulk population.

By 5'RACE template switching, TCR cDNA was produced, with a universal primer site and UMIs added in the process. From the 5' RACE reads, TCRdb called clonotypes with MiXCR, one entry per CDR3 protein. This repertoire shows 500,000 to 550,000 distinct CDR3 sequences, 21% found once; its top ten account for roughly 16%. The clonotype was recovered from a young man who received the YFV17D yellow fever vaccine. Sequencing used PBMCs, obtained 21 days after the first yellow fever vaccination.

CDR3 DNA: TGCAGCGTTGAGTGGGGGGATCGATATGGCTACACCTTC. Its protein product is CSVEWGDRYGYTF. The chain joins TRBV29-1 to TRBJ1-2, with D perhaps TRBD1 (5 bases). The CDR3 is 13 residues long. V lost 3 bases to trimming and J lost 5 bases, with 13 bases between them. CDR1 is SQVTM and CDR2 is ANQGSEA in the germline V gene.